One sample yielded the 25 T cell receptor beta chains listed below, sequenced in a study of technical replicates of blood from a few donors. The assay was immunoSEQ multiplex PCR, and TCRdb's table has in-frame clones only and misses some. The sample holds over 70,000 clones, approximately 93% seen once. The sequenced material came from T cells isolated from PBMCs. These receptors originate from a human donor in good health.

The CDR3 region is CASSRVLAGSYNEQFF. Written as DNA, the CDR3 is TGTGCCAGCTCACGAGTACTAGCGGGTTCCTACAATGAGCAGTTCTTC. This chain uses TRBV18 with TRBJ2-1; TRBD2 agrees at 9 bases. CDR1 is KGHSH, CDR2 LQKENI, per germline. The CDR3 consists of 16 residues. Trimming cost V 4 bases and J 1 base; bases outside gene matches: 5. The full variable domain, its missing parts supplied by reference TRBV18 and TRBJ2-1, is NAGVMQNPRHLVRRRGQEARLRCSPMKGHSHVYWYRQLPEEGLKFMVYLQKENIIDESGMPKERFSAEFPKEGPSILRIQQVVRGDSAAYFCASSRVLAGSYNEQFFGPGTRLTVL.

V is TRBV25-1 and J is TRBJ1-4; the D gene is possibly TRBD1 (5 bases). The CDR3 sequence is 14 residues long. Per the germline V gene, CDR1 is MGHDK and CDR2 is SYGVNS. V lost 7 bases and J lost 7, with 16 bases in between. The CDR3 nucleotides read TGTGCCAGCACTAAACCAGGGATGAGTGAAAAACTGTTTTTT. It encodes CASTKPGMSEKLFF.

About this clone: The conserved final phenylalanine or tryptophan is absent from the CDR3, which likely points to a read error. The limits of the CDR3 on the DNA are not certain, so only TCRdb's listed CDR3 is given. This chain connects TRBV5-6 to TRBJ2-7; whether TRBD2, the table's D call, matches the DNA was not checked. The CDR3 is 11 residues long, counting both termini. From germline, CDR1 is SGHDT and CDR2 YYEEEE. The CDR3 loop is CASSLLVEEVY.

This clone was counted once. This chain links TRBV2 with TRBJ1-2; D unclear. The length of the CDR3 is 13 residues. Germline assignment: CDR1 SNHLY and CDR2 FYNNEI. The ends were cut back, 3 bases at V and 8 bases at J, with 13 bases in the middle. The CDR3 nucleotides read TGTGCCAGCAGTGACCGCCTTAGTGAGGGCTACACCTTC. It translates to CASSDRLSEGYTF.

The chain has TRBV5-4 and TRBJ2-5, with TRBD1 matching 7 bases. Germline CDR1 and CDR2: SGHNT and YYREEE (reference sequence). J was trimmed by 5 bases and V by 2 bases; bases with no gene match: 3. CDR3 length equals 13 residues. The CDR3, as DNA: TGTGCCAGCAGCTTCGACAGGGTTGAGACCCAGTACTTC. Residues: CASSFDRVETQYF.

CDR3 nucleotide sequence: TGCGCCAGCAGCTCCCAAACAGGGGTTCGAGAGACCCAGTACTTC. Protein: CASSSQTGVRETQYF. The chain combines TRBV5-1 with TRBJ2-5, with 7 bases lining up with TRBD1. The trim removed 3 bases at V and 4 bases at J, leaving 9 bases unmatched. This CDR3 has 15 residues. CDR1 and CDR2 from the germline V gene are SGHRS and YFSETQ.

The chain is built from TRBV7-9 and TRBJ2-7, with 12 nucleotides matching TRBD2. Unmatched junction bases numbered 10, after V lost 5 bases and J lost 5 bases. Germline V gene data show CDR1 as SEHNR and CDR2 as FQNEAQ (reference sequence). CDR3 size: 16 residues. The CDR3 DNA reads as TGTGCCAGCAGCGATCCAACTAGCGGGAGGATCAACGAGCAGTACTTC. Its protein is CASSDPTSGRINEQYF.

The chain is built from TRBV6-4 and TRBJ2-7, with 7 nucleotides matching TRBD1. The V gene end was trimmed by 7 bases and the J gene end by 2 bases; junction bases not matched to a gene: 8. Germline V gene lookup returns CDR1 MRHNA and CDR2 SNTAGT. The CDR3 has 14 residues. CDR3: CASTGTVPTYEQYF. The CDR3 DNA reads as TGTGCCAGCACGGGGACAGTGCCCACCTACGAGCAGTACTTC.

The chain is built from TRBV7-9 and TRBJ2-2, with 9 bases aligning to TRBD2. This CDR3 is 17 amino acids long. V dropped 5 bases and J dropped 4; count of bases not matched to a gene: 11. Germline CDR1 and CDR2: SEHNR and FQNEAQ (reference sequence). The CDR3 protein is CASSLAGGSGSTGELFF. Written as DNA, the CDR3 is TGTGCCAGCAGCCTCGCCGGGGGTAGCGGGAGCACCGGGGAGCTGTTTTTT. The variable domain in full, completed from reference TRBV7-9 and TRBJ2-2, reads DTGVSQNPRHKITKRGQNVTFRCDPISEHNRLYWYRQTLGQGPEFLTYFQNEAQLEKSRLLSDRFSAERPKGSFSTLEIQRTEQGDSAMYLCASSLAGGSGSTGELFFGEGSRLTVL.

This clone was observed once. The CDR3 sequence: CASKETSGLYNEQFF. DNA of the CDR3: TGTGCCAGTAAGGAAACTAGCGGGTTATACAATGAGCAGTTCTTC. The chain links TRBV19 to TRBJ2-1, with 9 bases aligning to TRBD2. The germline V gene encodes CDR1 LNHDA and CDR2 SQIVND (reference sequence). J gave up 4 bases and V 7 bases, and 8 bases lay outside the gene matches. The CDR3 has 15 amino acids.

The V and J genes are TRBV18 and TRBJ2-1, with D tentatively TRBD2 (5 bases). This CDR3 is 15 amino acids long. The V end lost 0 bases, the J end lost 10 bases, and 16 bases lay between the germline ends. Germline V lookup: CDR1 KGHSH, CDR2 LQKENI. The CDR3 protein is CASSPPRGSREEQFF. The CDR3 region has the DNA TGTGCCAGCTCACCACCGCGTGGGAGTCGAGAAGAGCAGTTCTTC.

CDR3 sequence reads: CASRGLADDNEQFF. CDR3 nucleotide sequence: TGTGCCAGCAGGGGACTAGCGGATGACAATGAGCAGTTCTTC. This sequence joins TRBV6-1 and TRBJ2-1; TRBD2 agrees at 11 bases. The CDR3 is 14 residues long. The germline V gene encodes CDR1 MNHNS and CDR2 SASEGT. J gave up 5 bases and V 6 bases, and 3 bases lay outside the gene matches.

The V call is TRBV6-5, the J call TRBJ2-7; D perhaps matches TRBD1 (6 bases). This CDR3 has 14 residues. The germline V gene has CDR1 MNHEY and CDR2 SVGAGI. Trimming removed 4 bases at V and 5 bases at J, with 15 bases between. The CDR3 here is CASSFAEGQNEQYF. The DNA for the CDR3 is TGTGCCAGCAGTTTCGCCGAGGGACAAAACGAGCAGTACTTC.

The sample holds a few counts of this clone. The chain carries TRBV10-3 and TRBJ2-7, with a tentative D call TRBD2 (6 bases). Germline assignment: CDR1 ENHRY and CDR2 SYGVKD. The CDR3 has 13 residues. Trimming shortened V by 9 bases and J by 3 bases, and 15 bases separated the two germline ends. CDR3 DNA: TGTGCCATGGGGGACTGGCAGGGCTACGAGCAGTACTTC. Translation gives CAMGDWQGYEQYF.

The chain is built from TRBV4-2 and TRBJ2-7, with 7 bases fitting TRBD2. Trimming took 4 bases from V and 3 from J; bases not matched to a gene: 9. The CDR3 contains 15 residues. Germline CDR1 is LGHNA and CDR2 is YNFKEQ. CDR3: CASSPQGRDYYEQYF. The CDR3 DNA reads as TGTGCCAGCAGCCCTCAAGGCCGGGACTACTACGAGCAGTACTTC.

The chain recombines TRBV4-2 with TRBJ2-2; 11 nucleotides align to TRBD2. CDR1 is LGHNA and CDR2 is YNFKEQ in the germline V gene. CDR3 length equals 16 residues. The ends lost 4 bases at V and 5 bases at J; junction bases unmatched: 6. CDR3 region: CASSPLAGGPTGELFF. The CDR3 DNA sequence: TGTGCCAGCAGCCCGTTAGCGGGAGGGCCAACCGGGGAGCTGTTTTTT.

The rearrangement links TRBV9 to TRBJ2-3; 9 positions match TRBD2. Germline V gene sequence: CDR1 SGDLS, CDR2 YYNGEE. V shed 4 bases and J 2 bases; nucleotides not matched to a gene: 8. The CDR3 spans 16 residues. Here the CDR3 reads CASSSILAGPTDTQYF. CDR3 coding DNA: TGTGCCAGCAGCTCCATACTAGCGGGCCCCACAGATACGCAGTATTTT.

This clone was seen a few times. The V gene is TRBV6-5, the J gene TRBJ2-5; 7 bases fit TRBD2. This CDR3 region has 15 residues. Germline CDR1 and CDR2: MNHEY and SVGAGI. Germline trimming cut 4 bases from V and 4 bases from J; bases unmatched to any gene: 9. CDR3 loop: CASSSGAGEGETQYF. The CDR3 DNA follows: TGTGCCAGCAGTTCCGGGGCGGGAGAGGGAGAGACCCAGTACTTC.

The genes are TRBV6-1 and TRBJ1-1; D gene ambiguous. V lost 7 bases and J 8 bases, leaving 8 bases between the germline ends. This CDR3 is 10 amino acids long. The germline V gene has CDR1 MNHNS and CDR2 SASEGT. CDR3: CASIYLEAFF. The DNA of the CDR3 is TGTGCCAGCATCTATTTGGAAGCTTTCTTT.

This clone was found once. The chain has TRBV19 and TRBJ2-7; the D gene is possibly TRBD1 (6 bases). V shed 3 bases and J shed 6 bases, with 18 bases lying between them. The length of the CDR3 is 15 residues. Germline V gene lookup returns CDR1 LNHDA and CDR2 SQIVND (reference sequence). The CDR3 region is CASSITSQGPGEQYF. CDR3 bases: TGTGCCAGTAGTATTACTAGTCAGGGGCCGGGCGAGCAGTACTTC. Complete variable domain (other parts from reference TRBV19 and TRBJ2-7): DGGITQSPKYLFRKEGQNVTLSCEQNLNHDAMYWYRQDPGQGLRLIYYSQIVNDFQKGDIAEGYSVSREKKESFPLTVTSAQKNPTAFYLCASSITSQGPGEQYFGPGTRLTVT.

The chain links TRBV10-3 to TRBJ1-3; D is unclear. This CDR3 contains 12 residues. Deletions cut 4 bases from V and 7 bases from J, with 8 bases between. CDR1 is ENHRY and CDR2 is SYGVKD in the germline V gene. This CDR3 reads CAISVGGNTIYF. The CDR3 DNA is TGTGCCATCAGTGTTGGAGGGAACACCATATATTTT.

CDR3 nucleotides: TGTGCCAGCAGTGCTAGGAGGATGGGTGAGCAGTTCTTC. It codes for CASSARRMGEQFF. The chain joins TRBV6-1 to TRBJ2-1; D is perhaps TRBD2 (5 bases). Germline CDR1 reads MNHNS; CDR2 reads SASEGT. V shed 4 bases and J shed 9 bases, with 13 bases lying between them. This CDR3 has 13 amino acids.

The chain uses TRBV7-3 and TRBJ1-4; no reliable D call. Trimming stripped 1 base from V and 8 bases from J, with 8 bases between. In germline, CDR1 is SGHTA, CDR2 FQGTGA. This CDR3 contains 13 residues. DNA for the CDR3: TGTGCCAGCAGCTTAAACAGAGGGGAAAAACTGTTTTTT. Protein: CASSLNRGEKLFF.

This chain uses TRBV7-8 with TRBJ2-7, with 9 bases aligning to TRBD2. Germline V gene lookup returns CDR1 SGHVS and CDR2 FQNEAQ. There are 16 residues in the CDR3. Trimming removed 1 base from V and 0 bases from J; junction bases left unmatched: 4. CDR3 sequence: CASSLGRTSVSYEQYF. Written as DNA, the CDR3 is TGTGCCAGCAGCTTAGGGAGGACTAGCGTCTCCTACGAGCAGTACTTC.

J is TRBJ2-7 and V is TRBV28; 10 bases map to TRBD2. Germline CDR1 MDHEN, CDR2 SYDVKM. The length of the CDR3 is 16 residues. V dropped 2 bases and J dropped 4; count of bases not matched to a gene: 8. The CDR3 DNA follows: TGTGCCAGCAGTTTAGCCGGGGCTAGCGGGAGTTACGAGCAGTACTTC. This translates into CASSLAGASGSYEQYF.